The 5 T cell receptor beta chains presented below share a single source sample, sequenced in a study of blood T cell repertoires in COVID-19. The assay was immunoSEQ multiplex PCR, and TCRdb's table has in-frame clones only and misses some. The profile shows around 280,000 clones, around 85% of them singletons. Sequences were obtained from PBMCs or T cells enriched from blood (not recorded which). These TCRs come from a woman aged 40 to 50 who had recovered from COVID-19.

The rearrangement joins TRBV5-4 to TRBJ2-1; a weak D match, TRBD2 (6 bases). The V gene lost 2 bases and the J gene lost 8 bases, with 17 bases spanning the gap. The germline V gene has CDR1 SGHNT and CDR2 YYREEE (reference sequence). This CDR3 region has 15 residues. CDR3 protein: CASSFVGTLSDEQFF. The CDR3 nucleotides read TGTGCCAGCAGCTTCGTCGGGACTCTTAGCGATGAGCAGTTCTTC.

The chain combines TRBV5-1 with TRBJ2-5, with D perhaps matching TRBD2 (5 bases). The CDR3 sequence is 14 residues long. V was shortened by 4 bases and J by 1 base, with 11 bases between the two germline ends. In germline, CDR1 is SGHRS, CDR2 YFSETQ. DNA for the CDR3: TGCGCCAGCAGCCCGGGGTCGTTCCAAGAGACCCAGTACTTC. Encoded protein: CASSPGSFQETQYF. Full variable domain (remainder filled in from reference TRBV5-1 and TRBJ2-5): KAGVTQTPRYLIKTRGQQVTLSCSPISGHRSVSWYQQTPGQGLQFLFEYFSETQRNKGNFPGRFSGRQFSNSRSEMNVSTLELGDSALYLCASSPGSFQETQYFGPGTRLLVL.

This clone occurred once. The rearrangement joins TRBV27 to TRBJ1-2; 8 bases agree with TRBD1. The CDR3 sequence is 16 residues long. V shed 6 bases, J shed 0 bases, and the junction held 9 bases outside the gene matches. Germline loops: CDR1 MNHEY, CDR2 SMNVEV (reference sequence). Here the CDR3 reads CASSWGQDLSNYGYTF. The CDR3 nucleotides read TGTGCCAGCAGCTGGGGACAGGACCTATCTAACTATGGCTACACCTTC.

The table lists this clone with a few counts. Distinct nucleotide sequences in the sample also encode this CDR3. The chain uses TRBV2 and TRBJ1-2; 9 bases are shared with TRBD1. Trimming cost V 6 bases and J 7 bases; bases outside gene matches: 3. This CDR3 region has 12 residues. Germline CDR1 is SNHLY and CDR2 is FYNNEI. CDR3 region: CASRTGGGGYTF. In nucleotides, the CDR3 is TGTGCCAGCAGGACAGGGGGAGGTGGCTACACCTTC.

The chain is built from TRBV7-6 and TRBJ2-2, with D perhaps TRBD1 (5 bases). Trimming shortened V by 6 bases and J by 7 bases, and 12 bases separated the two germline ends. The CDR3 is made up of 13 amino acids. In germline, CDR1 is SGHVS, CDR2 FNYEAQ. This CDR3 reads CASRLRGIGELFF. CDR3 DNA: TGTGCCAGCAGATTAAGGGGTATCGGGGAGCTGTTTTTT.